The clone carrying this TCR beta chain was picked up a small number of times. Its antigen remains unknown. The germline V gene encodes CDR1 SGHRS and CDR2 YFSETQ. V gave up 0 bases and J gave up 2 bases; unmatched junction bases: 18. CDR3 length equals 21 residues. TCRdb re-called the RT-PCR reads with MiXCR, one entry per CDR3 protein. The table records about 500,000 distinct CDR3 sequences, about 15% of them present only once. This entry comes from a study of response to subunit inactivated influenza vaccine. Study conclusions and caveats: Few additional T cells are recruited per seasonal influenza vaccination, authors suggested.

The sequenced sample was CD4+ T cells sorted from PBMCs, obtained around 25 months after vaccination. The origin of this receptor is a man between 50 and 70 years old who received an inactivated influenza vaccine. J is TRBJ2-2 and V is TRBV5-1; 8 nucleotides agree with TRBD1. The CDR3 sequence: CASSLGTYVRQGFPNTGELFF. The CDR3 DNA reads TGCGCCAGCAGCTTGGGGACGTACGTTCGACAGGGGTTCCCTAACACCGGGGAGCTGTTTTTT.